This T cell receptor (beta chain) was recorded in a study of T cells in Graves' hyperthyroidism and ophthalmopathy. This clonotype was counted at least ten times. Its matching antigen is unknown. RNA transcripts served as the template for amplifying TCR beta CDR3 regions. HTBI primers were used for first-round RT-PCR of the TCR CDR3. TCRdb reprocessed the multiplex PCR reads with MiXCR, giving one entry per CDR3 protein. The table shows about 360,000 distinct CDR3 sequences, with approximately 13% occurring only once. Trimming removed 3 bases at V and 4 bases at J, with 13 bases between. The CDR3 has 14 residues. Looked up from germline, CDR1 is KGHSH and CDR2 is LQKENI. Isolation of PBMCs was performed on about 10 ml fresh peripheral blood. Broader study findings: Ophthalmopathy onset followed model prediction by a median roughly six months. The blood repertoire included most of the expanded thyroid clonotypes above 0.001.

Sequencing input: blood. The clonotype originates from a woman aged 18-29 years with Graves' hyperthyroidism. V is TRBV18 and J is TRBJ2-7, with TRBD1 as a possible D gene (6 bases). The DNA of the CDR3 is TGTGCCAGCTCACCCGGGACACCCTCTTACGAGCAGTACTTC. It translates to CASSPGTPSYEQYF. Complete variable domain (other parts from reference TRBV18 and TRBJ2-7): NAGVMQNPRHLVRRRGQEARLRCSPMKGHSHVYWYRQLPEEGLKFMVYLQKENIIDESGMPKERFSAEFPKEGPSILRIQQVVRGDSAAYFCASSPGTPSYEQYFGPGTRLTVT.